One and the same sample provided the 10 T cell receptor beta chains below, sequenced in a study of T cell clonotyping in hematopoietic cell transplantation. The table came from immunoSEQ multiplex PCR; TCRdb's copy has only in-frame clones and leaves some out. This sample has fewer than 6,000 clones, with 15% to 20% found just once. Specimen: PBMCs, collected 180 days after allogeneic stem cell transplant. These TCRs come from a male patient in his late teens or twenties who had an allogeneic stem cell transplant, so the T cells may come from the graft donor. Some clones in this sample may be carry-over from other donors' samples.

J is TRBJ2-5 and V is TRBV6-5, with 12 bases fitting TRBD2. Losses at the gene ends were 0 bases for V and 5 bases for J; bases not matched to a gene: 4. The CDR3 consists of 16 residues. Germline CDR1 MNHEY, CDR2 SVGAGI. CDR3 nucleotides: TGTGCCAGCAGTTACTCCTCCGGACTAGCGGGGGAGACCCAGTACTTC. Protein sequence: CASSYSSGLAGETQYF.

This clone is large by share. The rearrangement links TRBV4-1 to TRBJ2-7; 7 bases line up with TRBD1. Trimming removed 1 base from V and 1 base from J; junction bases left unmatched: 7. Germline CDR1 MGHRA, CDR2 YSYEKL. CDR3 length: 16 residues. The chain's CDR3 is CASSQGDSPFSYEQYF. In nucleotides, the CDR3 is TGCGCCAGCAGCCAAGGGGACAGTCCTTTTTCCTACGAGCAGTACTTC.

The chain links TRBV30 to TRBJ1-4, with D perhaps TRBD1 (6 bases). The V and J ends lost 3 bases and 8 bases respectively, with 16 bases between them. The germline gives CDR1 GTSNPN, CDR2 SVGIG (reference sequence). CDR3 length equals 14 residues. The CDR3 loop reads CAWSARGAGEKLFF. The CDR3 coding sequence is TGTGCCTGGAGCGCCCGGGGGGCTGGCGAAAAACTGTTTTTT.

The rearrangement uses TRBV30 and TRBJ2-5, with D unclear. Germline CDR1 GTSNPN, CDR2 SVGIG (reference sequence). The length of the CDR3 is 12 residues. Trimming removed 2 bases at V and 5 bases at J, with 9 bases between. CDR3 sequence (DNA): TGTGCCTGGAGTTACCTGTGGGAGACCCAGTACTTC. Protein product: CAWSYLWETQYF.

The chain combines TRBV20-1 with TRBJ1-2; no reliable D call. The germline V gene has CDR1 DFQATT and CDR2 SNEGSKA (reference sequence). The V end was cut by 4 bases, the J end by 8 bases, with 8 bases between. This CDR3 comprises 10 residues. For the CDR3, the DNA is TGCAGTGCTATTAGAGAAGGCTACACCTTC. As protein: CSAIREGYTF.

J is TRBJ2-7 and V is TRBV30; D is perhaps TRBD1 (6 bases). The CDR3 loop spans 12 amino acids. The V and J ends lost 7 bases and 0 bases respectively, with 10 bases between them. In germline, CDR1 is GTSNPN, CDR2 SVGIG (reference sequence). The CDR3 protein is CALDRTSYEQYF. CDR3 nucleotide sequence: TGTGCCTTGGACAGAACCTCCTACGAGCAGTACTTC.

This clone came up a few times. The rearrangement uses TRBV29-1 and TRBJ1-6; 7 bases fit TRBD1. This CDR3 is 13 amino acids long. The trim removed 5 bases at V and 6 bases at J, leaving 4 bases unmatched. CDR1 is SQVTM, CDR2 ANQGSEA, per germline. CDR3 residues: CSVLDRVNSPLHF. CDR3 in DNA: TGCAGCGTTCTCGACAGGGTTAATTCACCCCTCCACTTT.

There are a few counts of this clone. V is TRBV30 and J is TRBJ2-3; D is perhaps TRBD1 (6 bases). The CDR3 has 13 amino acids. Germline V gene lookup returns CDR1 GTSNPN and CDR2 SVGIG (reference sequence). Trimming left V 2 bases short and J 1 base short, with 7 bases between. This CDR3 reads CAWSWTGTDTQYF. The CDR3 coding sequence is TGTGCCTGGAGTTGGACAGGCACAGATACGCAGTATTTT. Complete variable domain (other parts from reference TRBV30 and TRBJ2-3): SQTIHQWPATLVQPVGSPLSLECTVEGTSNPNLYWYRQAAGRGLQLLFYSVGIGQISSEVPQNLSASRPQDRQFILSSKKLLLSDSGFYLCAWSWTGTDTQYFGPGTRLTVL.

V is TRBV30 and J is TRBJ1-2; D call uncertain. The CDR3 has 10 amino acids. The V gene lost 1 base and the J gene lost 13 bases, with 10 bases spanning the gap. The germline CDR1 and CDR2 sequences are GTSNPN and SVGIG (reference sequence). The CDR3 region has the DNA TGTGCCTGGAGTGGTAGTACACGCACCTTC. Protein product: CAWSGSTRTF. The complete variable domain, with remaining parts taken from reference TRBV30 and TRBJ1-2, reads SQTIHQWPATLVQPVGSPLSLECTVEGTSNPNLYWYRQAAGRGLQLLFYSVGIGQISSEVPQNLSASRPQDRQFILSSKKLLLSDSGFYLCAWSGSTRTFGSGTRLTVV.

This clone has a handful of counts. V usage is TRBV4-2 and J usage is TRBJ1-2; TRBD1 matches 7 bases. Unmatched junction bases numbered 5, after V lost 0 bases and J lost 1 base. This CDR3 is 16 amino acids long. CDR1 LGHNA and CDR2 YNFKEQ come from the germline V gene. The CDR3 is CASSQDWTGYNYGYTF. In DNA form, the CDR3 reads TGTGCCAGCAGCCAAGACTGGACAGGCTATAACTATGGCTACACCTTC.